The 7 T cell receptor beta chains reported below all come from one sample, sequenced in a study of CD8+ T cells in alopecia areata. Isolated RNA was reverse transcribed into cDNA used as the sequencing template. Using immunoSEQ multiplex PCR, the repertoire was profiled, and TCRdb retains in-frame clones only, with some absent. This set yields approximately 280,000 clones and no singletons; the top ten hold 1.2%. Markers used for sorting pooled cutaneous lymph node cells were CD4, CD8alpha, NKG2D, NKG2ACE and others. Source material: CD4+ T cells sorted from a lymph node. These receptors were obtained from a C3H/HeJ mouse with alopecia areata. For this strain, the MHC haplotype corresponds to H2-k.

This clone turned up a few times. These gene names are mouse names. Read sequence stops 4 residues before the CDR3 end, and the germline J gene provides the missing end. V gene TRBV5 combines with J gene TRBJ2-5, with 11 bases lining up with TRBD2. The CDR3 spans 16 residues. Germline CDR1 is LGHNA and CDR2 is YNLKQL (reference sequence). The sequenced part of the CDR3 DNA is TGTGCCAGCAGCCAAGATTTGACTGGGGGGGAGGAC. Protein sequence: CASSQDLTGGED. The entire CDR3 protein is CASSQDLTGGEDTQYF.

This clone was seen only a few times. Mouse gene names and germline throughout. The covered CDR3 bases are TGTGCTAGCAGTATTCCAGGGAACACA. As protein: CASSIPGNT. From start to end, the CDR3 is CASSIPGNTEVFF. The chain carries TRBV17 and TRBJ1-1; D gene unclear. The read finishes 4 residues shy of the CDR3 end, and the germline J gene is used to complete it. The germline CDR1 and CDR2 sequences are MNHDT and YYDKIL. V lost 4 bases to trimming and J lost 1 base, with 7 bases between them. The CDR3 loop spans 13 amino acids.

This clone was seen only a few times. Genes here carry mouse names. The read finishes 4 residues shy of the CDR3 end, and the germline J gene is used to complete it. This chain joins TRBV19 and TRBJ2-5; TRBD1 might be the D (6 bases). Germline V gene lookup returns CDR1 FNHDT and CDR2 SITEND (reference sequence). This CDR3 spans 13 amino acids. CDR3 sequence reads: CASSKQGKDTQYF. The sequenced part of the CDR3 DNA is TGTGCCAGCAGTAAACAGGGAAAAGAC.

About this clone: Gene names and germline refer to mouse. The sequenced fragment ends 4 residues before the CDR3 boundary, so the rest is inferred from the germline J gene. This chain joins TRBV13-3 and TRBJ2-1, with 8 bases that match TRBD2. The length of the CDR3 is 14 residues. Germline-derived CDR1 and CDR2 are NNHDY and SYVADS. V dropped 5 bases and J dropped 3; count of bases not matched to a gene: 4. The part of the CDR3 DNA that was read is TGTGCCAGCAGGGCTGGGGGGTTCTATGCT. Protein sequence: CASRAGGFYA. The whole CDR3 protein reads CASRAGGFYAEQFF.

This clone was picked up a small number of times. The listed genes are named as in mouse. The read ends 4 residues before the CDR3 terminus; that terminus is restored from the germline J gene. The same CDR3 can be traced to other DNA sequences in this sample. The rearrangement joins TRBV5 to TRBJ2-5, with unresolved D. This CDR3 comprises 14 residues. The germline V and J ends were trimmed by 2 bases and 0 bases, with 6 bases remaining between them. Per germline, CDR1 LGHNA and CDR2 YNLKQL (reference sequence). The CDR3 DNA, read in part, is TGTGCCAGCAGCCAAACCAGTAACCAAGAC. Protein sequence: CASSQTSNQD. The complete CDR3 reads CASSQTSNQDTQYF.

Concerning this clone itself: Gene names are mouse gene names. The sequence runs out 4 residues before the end of the CDR3; the remainder is reconstructed from the germline J gene. Different DNA sequences within this sample yield the same CDR3. The V gene is TRBV19, the J gene TRBJ2-3; 9 nucleotides match TRBD2. The CDR3 loop spans 16 amino acids. Per germline, CDR1 FNHDT and CDR2 SITEND (reference sequence). V lost 2 bases to trimming and J lost 0 bases; unmatched junction nucleotides: 4. CDR3 protein: CASSILGGSSAETLYF. The sequenced part of the CDR3 DNA is TGTGCCAGCAGTATCCTGGGGGGGTCTAGTGCAGAA.

This clone was seen many times. The genes are named according to mouse. The read comes to an end 4 residues before the CDR3 does, leaving the germline J gene to fill in the end. Other DNA sequences in the same sample also yield this CDR3. The chain combines TRBV13-3 with TRBJ1-2; D is ambiguous. The CDR3 spans 13 residues. Germline values: CDR1 NNHDY, CDR2 SYVADS. Trimming took off 1 base at V and 2 bases at J, with 6 bases between the two ends. CDR3 DNA, as far as it was read: TGTGCCAGCAGTGATTTGGGGAACTCC. Its translation: CASSDLGNS. The full CDR3 protein reads CASSDLGNSDYTF.